Here is one TCR beta chain with its context. The antigen remains unidentified. The data belong to a study of CD4 T cells in relation to SARS-CoV-2 and coronaviruses. General study results and limits: Each donor contributed either pre-pandemic or post-infection samples, not both. Approximately 65% of donors had memory CD4+ clonotypes crossrecognizing SARS-CoV-2 and common cold coronavirus spike.

Clones were sequenced by immunoSEQ multiplex PCR, and TCRdb holds only the in-frame ones, with some missing. The repertoire has roughly 18,000 clones, about four fifths of them found once; the top ten carry about 11%. Deletions cut 2 bases from V and 1 base from J, with 20 bases between. The CDR3 totals 18 residues. Germline values: CDR1 SGHDN, CDR2 FVKESK. CD4+ T cells from unexposed donors were obtained before the COVID-19 pandemic (2011-2018). After roughly ten days of culture, CD4+ T cells were isolated. The rearrangement uses TRBV14 and TRBJ2-5, with unresolved D. This TCR was recovered from a human donor in good health. Sequenced sample: CD4+ T cells from PBMCs, cultured in vitro. CDR3 sequence reads: CASSQLPSWRAGQETQYF. The CDR3 DNA sequence: TGTGCCAGCAGCCAACTCCCCTCCTGGAGAGCCGGCCAAGAGACCCAGTACTTC.